What follows is one TCR beta chain and its context. Its target antigen remains unknown. There are no base qualities to consult, and no much larger clone falls within one base. In Seattle, one collaborating source enrolled patients while the infection was active and tracked those patients longitudinally over the course of disease. The collaborating institutions used their own protocols to collect whole blood in K2EDTA tubes. For TCRbeta analysis, collaborators shipped samples as frozen whole blood, isolated PBMCs, or DNA extracted from either of those sample types. This record belongs to a study of blood T cell repertoires in COVID-19 (TCRdb year 2020). Study-level background: Samples from collaborators originated in the United States, Italy and Spain and spanned both the acute and convalescent phases of COVID-19. Where HLA class I and class II types were available, the types were taken from metadata supplied by the sample provider, not from assay-based typing. The repertoires were released in a freely available public database meant as a resource for research on the immune response to SARS-CoV-2. Deeply sampled blood TCRbeta repertoires from subjects exposed to, actively infected with, or recovered from COVID-19 were included in the dataset. Sample metadata almost always included a de-identified subject ID, COVID-19 status, age in years and sex. Samples came from the ongoing ImmuneRACE study (first 160 participants) plus 1,254 subjects from 6 global collaborators. The prospective study material was composed of cDNA or gDNA derived from T cells, B-cell-depleted T cells, or PBMCs. Broad study findings and their caveats: Clinical and demographic metadata were provided uncurated, with the amount varying by source and participant.

The immunoSEQ Assay, a bias-controlled multiplex PCR, was used to amplify TCRbeta CDR3 regions from genomic DNA. The source study handled its data this way. Within the assay, amplification of reference gene primers was used to estimate how many nucleated cells each sample contained. To quantify the absolute abundance of each unique TCRbeta CDR3 rearrangement, sequence reads were collapsed and filtered. For each sample, productive Simpson clonality was calculated as the square root of Simpson's diversity index across productive rearrangements. TCRdb provides this immuneACCESS table in a form limited to in-frame rearrangements. Some clones are lacking; in checked studies, under half of them reflect an unresolved V gene, and why the rest are absent is not known. D and trimming come from the DNA, and the V and J calls and clone size come from that table. The sample table contains 85,000 to 120,000 clones; only one count was recorded for about nine tenths of them. The top ten constitute 5% to 6.5% of the sample.

V drops 6 bases and J drops 2 bases, leaving 12 bases in between. From its cysteine to its phenylalanine, the CDR3 spans 13 amino acids. Just the 39-base CDR3 DNA is kept, in frame starting at base 1. Via the germline V gene, CDR1 is SQVTM and CDR2 ANQGSEA. Sequencing was performed on peripheral blood. The TCR comes from a woman between 50 and 59 years old with COVID-19, enrolled during active disease. The rearrangement combines TRBV29-1 with TRBJ2-3; TRBD1 might be the D gene, on 6 matching bases. The sequence in DNA is TGCAGCGTCCACACAGGGCCCACAGATACGCAGTATTTT. It translates as CSVHTGPTDTQYF.